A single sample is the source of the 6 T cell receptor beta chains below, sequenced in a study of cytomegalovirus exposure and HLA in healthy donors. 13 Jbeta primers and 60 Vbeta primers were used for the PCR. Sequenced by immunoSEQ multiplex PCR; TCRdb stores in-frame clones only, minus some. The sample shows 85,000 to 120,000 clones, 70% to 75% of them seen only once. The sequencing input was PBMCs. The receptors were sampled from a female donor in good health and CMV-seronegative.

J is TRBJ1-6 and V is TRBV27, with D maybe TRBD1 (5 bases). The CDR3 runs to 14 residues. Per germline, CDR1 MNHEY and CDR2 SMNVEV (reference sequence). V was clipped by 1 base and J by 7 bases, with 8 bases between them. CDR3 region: CASSLLRTNSPLHF. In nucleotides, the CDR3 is TGTGCCAGCAGTTTATTAAGGACAAATTCACCCCTCCACTTT.

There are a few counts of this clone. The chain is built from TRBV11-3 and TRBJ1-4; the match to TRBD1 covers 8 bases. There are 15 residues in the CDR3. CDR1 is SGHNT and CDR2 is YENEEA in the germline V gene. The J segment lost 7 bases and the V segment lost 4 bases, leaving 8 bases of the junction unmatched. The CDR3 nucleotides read TGTGCCAGCAGCTCACGCTCAGGGGGCGGTGAAAAACTGTTTTTT. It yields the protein CASSSRSGGGEKLFF.

The CDR3 nucleotides read TGTGCCAGCAGCCTAGGGACAGTGACCGAGCAGTTCTTC. Encoded protein: CASSLGTVTEQFF. V is TRBV9 and J is TRBJ2-1; 7 positions agree with TRBD1. CDR3 length: 13 amino acids. CDR1 and CDR2 from the germline V gene are SGDLS and YYNGEE. V was pared by 4 bases and J by 10 bases, with 8 bases of the junction left unmatched.

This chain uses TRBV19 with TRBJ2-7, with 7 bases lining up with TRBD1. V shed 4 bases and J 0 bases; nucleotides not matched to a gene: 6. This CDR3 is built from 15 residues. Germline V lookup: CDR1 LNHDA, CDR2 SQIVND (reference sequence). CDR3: CASSRRQGASYEQYF. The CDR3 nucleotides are TGTGCCAGTAGTAGAAGACAGGGAGCCTCCTACGAGCAGTACTTC.

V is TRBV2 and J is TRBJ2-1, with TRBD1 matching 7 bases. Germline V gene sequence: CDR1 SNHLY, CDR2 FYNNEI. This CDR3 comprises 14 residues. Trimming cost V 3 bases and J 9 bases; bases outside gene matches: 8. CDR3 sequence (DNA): TGTGCCAGCAGTGAGGTGACAGGGAATGCTGAGCAGTTCTTC. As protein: CASSEVTGNAEQFF.

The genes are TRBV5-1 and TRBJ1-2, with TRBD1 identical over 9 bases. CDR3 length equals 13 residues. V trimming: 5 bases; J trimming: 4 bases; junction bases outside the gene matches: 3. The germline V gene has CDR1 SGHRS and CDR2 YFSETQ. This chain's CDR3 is CASRDRGGYGYTF. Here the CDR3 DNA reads TGCGCCAGCAGGGACAGGGGCGGCTATGGCTACACCTTC.